One sample yielded the 3 T cell receptor beta chains listed below, sequenced in a study of siplizumab effects on memory and regulatory T cells. This table comes from immunoSEQ multiplex PCR, and its TCRdb copy is limited to in-frame clones, with some not included. This table has tens of thousands of clones, around 97% appearing once. The specimen sequenced was naive CD8+ T cells sorted from blood. The receptors derive from a human donor in good health.

The chain links TRBV6-1 to TRBJ1-2; D may be TRBD1 (5 bases). Germline V lookup: CDR1 MNHNS, CDR2 SASEGT. V was shortened by 6 bases and J by 4 bases, with 15 bases between the two germline ends. This CDR3 has 14 amino acids. The CDR3 loop reads CASRETEGGYGYTF. The CDR3 region has the DNA TGTGCCAGCAGGGAGACAGAAGGTGGCTATGGCTACACCTTC.

The chain has TRBV5-4 and TRBJ1-1; possible D gene TRBD1, 5 bases. Germline V gene data show CDR1 as SGHNT and CDR2 as YYREEE (reference sequence). This CDR3 region has 14 residues. The V end lost 2 bases, the J end lost 1 base, and 9 bases lay between the germline ends. CDR3: CASSFNGGNTEAFF. CDR3 coding DNA: TGTGCCAGCAGCTTCAACGGGGGGAACACTGAAGCTTTCTTT.

This chain connects TRBV11-2 to TRBJ1-1, with D uncertain. Germline assignment: CDR1 SGHAT and CDR2 FQNNGV. Between the trimmed V and J ends, which lost 2 bases and 0 bases, there was a span of 7 bases. This CDR3 has 14 residues. CDR3 nucleotides: TGTGCCAGCAGCTTACCACTCATGAACACTGAAGCTTTCTTT. Translation gives CASSLPLMNTEAFF.